The source of this TCR beta chain is a study of control samples from healthy donors and cancer patients. Repertoires were generated with immunoSEQ multiplex PCR, while TCRdb's copy carries only in-frame clones and drops some. In all, the sample yields under 200,000 clones. CDR1 and CDR2 from the germline V gene are SEHNR and FQNEAQ (reference sequence). The CDR3 is made up of 13 amino acids. V was clipped by 6 bases and J by 0 bases, with 5 bases between them. The sample was blood. This TCR was sampled from a woman under 40 in good health. This rearrangement joins TRBV7-9 to TRBJ1-4; D not certain. Written as DNA, the CDR3 is TGTGCCAGCAGGGCTGCAACTAATGAAAAACTGTTTTTT. This encodes CASRAATNEKLFF.